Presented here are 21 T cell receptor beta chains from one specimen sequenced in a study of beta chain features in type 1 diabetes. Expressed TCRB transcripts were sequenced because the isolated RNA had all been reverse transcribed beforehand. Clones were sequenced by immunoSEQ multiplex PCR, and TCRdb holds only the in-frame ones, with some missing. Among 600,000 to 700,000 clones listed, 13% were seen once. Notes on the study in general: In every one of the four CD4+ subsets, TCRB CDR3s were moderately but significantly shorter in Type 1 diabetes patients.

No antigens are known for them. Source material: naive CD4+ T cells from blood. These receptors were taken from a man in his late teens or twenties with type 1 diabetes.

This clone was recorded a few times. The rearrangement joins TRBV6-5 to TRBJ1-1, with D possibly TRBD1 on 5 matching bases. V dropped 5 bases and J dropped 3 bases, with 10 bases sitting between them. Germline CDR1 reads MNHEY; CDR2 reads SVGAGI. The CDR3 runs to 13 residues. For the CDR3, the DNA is TGTGCCAGCAGTCGGGAGGGGTACACTGAAGCTTTCTTT. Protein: CASSREGYTEAFF.

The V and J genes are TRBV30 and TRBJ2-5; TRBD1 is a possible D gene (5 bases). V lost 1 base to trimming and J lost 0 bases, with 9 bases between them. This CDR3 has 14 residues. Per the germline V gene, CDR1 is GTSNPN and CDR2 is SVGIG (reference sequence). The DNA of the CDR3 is TGTGCCTGGAGTGGGACATCGTACCAAGAGACCCAGTACTTC. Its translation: CAWSGTSYQETQYF.

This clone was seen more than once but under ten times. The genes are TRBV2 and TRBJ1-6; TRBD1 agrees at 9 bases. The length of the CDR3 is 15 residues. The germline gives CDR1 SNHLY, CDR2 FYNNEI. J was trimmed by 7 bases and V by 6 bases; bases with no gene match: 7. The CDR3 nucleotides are TGTGCCAGCAGCGCACAGGGGGCGCGGAATTCACCCCTCCACTTT. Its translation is CASSAQGARNSPLHF. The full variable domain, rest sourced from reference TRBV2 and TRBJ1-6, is EPEVTQTPSHQVTQMGQEVILRCVPISNHLYFYWYRQILGQKVEFLVSFYNNEISEKSEIFDDQFSVERPDGSNFTLKIRSTKLEDSAMYFCASSAQGARNSPLHFGNGTRLTVT.

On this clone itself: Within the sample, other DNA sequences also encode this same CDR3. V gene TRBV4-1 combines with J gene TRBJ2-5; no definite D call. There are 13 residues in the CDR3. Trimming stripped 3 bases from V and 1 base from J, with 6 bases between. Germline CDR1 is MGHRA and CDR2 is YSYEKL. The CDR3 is CASSQLLQETQYF. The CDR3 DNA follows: TGCGCCAGCAGCCAGTTACTCCAAGAGACCCAGTACTTC.

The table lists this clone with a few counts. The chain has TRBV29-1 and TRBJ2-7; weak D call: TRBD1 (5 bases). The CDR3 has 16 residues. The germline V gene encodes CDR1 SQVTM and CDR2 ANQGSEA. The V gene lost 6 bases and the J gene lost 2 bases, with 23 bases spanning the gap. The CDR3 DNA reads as TGCAGCGTCGCTACGGACATCTCGGTTGGTGCCTACGAGCAGTACTTC. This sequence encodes CSVATDISVGAYEQYF.

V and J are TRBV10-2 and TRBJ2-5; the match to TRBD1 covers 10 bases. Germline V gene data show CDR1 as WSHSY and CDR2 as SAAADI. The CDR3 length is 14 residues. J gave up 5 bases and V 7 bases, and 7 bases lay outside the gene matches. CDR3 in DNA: TGCGCCAGCACAAGGACAGGGGGGGCGGAGACCCAGTACTTC. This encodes CASTRTGGAETQYF.

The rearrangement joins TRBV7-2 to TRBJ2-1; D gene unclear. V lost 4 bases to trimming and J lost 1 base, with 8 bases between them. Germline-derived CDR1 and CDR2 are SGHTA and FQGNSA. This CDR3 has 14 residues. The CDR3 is CASSSQPSYNEQFF. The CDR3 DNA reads TGTGCCAGCAGCTCTCAACCATCCTACAATGAGCAGTTCTTC.

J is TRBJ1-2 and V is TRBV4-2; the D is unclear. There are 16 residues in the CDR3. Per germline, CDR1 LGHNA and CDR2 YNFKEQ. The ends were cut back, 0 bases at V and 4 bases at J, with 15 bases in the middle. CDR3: CASSQDAGGEVYGYTF. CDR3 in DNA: TGTGCCAGCAGCCAAGATGCGGGCGGGGAGGTCTATGGCTACACCTTC.

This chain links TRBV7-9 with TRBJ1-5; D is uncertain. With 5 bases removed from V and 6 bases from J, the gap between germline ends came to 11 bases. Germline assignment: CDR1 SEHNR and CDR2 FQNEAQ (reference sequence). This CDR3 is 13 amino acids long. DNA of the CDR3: TGTGCCAGCAGCATGGCAGAAGGTCAGCCCCAGCATTTT. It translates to CASSMAEGQPQHF.

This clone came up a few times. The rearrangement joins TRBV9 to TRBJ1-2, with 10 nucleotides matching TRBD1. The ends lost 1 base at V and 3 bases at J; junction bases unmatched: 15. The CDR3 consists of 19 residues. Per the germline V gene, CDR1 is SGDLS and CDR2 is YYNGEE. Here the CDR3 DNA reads TGTGCCAGCAGCGTATCCCAAGATGACCGGGACAGGGGATACTATGGCTACACCTTC. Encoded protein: CASSVSQDDRDRGYYGYTF. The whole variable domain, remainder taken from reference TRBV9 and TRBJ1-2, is DSGVTQTPKHLITATGQRVTLRCSPRSGDLSVYWYQQSLDQGLQFLIQYYNGEERAKGNILERFSAQQFPDLHSELNLSSLELGDSALYFCASSVSQDDRDRGYYGYTFGSGTRLTVV.

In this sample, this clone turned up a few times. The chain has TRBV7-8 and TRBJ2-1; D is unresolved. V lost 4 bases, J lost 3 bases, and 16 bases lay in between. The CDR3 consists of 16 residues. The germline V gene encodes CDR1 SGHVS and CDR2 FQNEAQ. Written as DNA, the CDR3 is TGTGCCAGCAGCTCCACGGCGTTGGTCCACTACAATGAGCAGTTCTTC. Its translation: CASSSTALVHYNEQFF.

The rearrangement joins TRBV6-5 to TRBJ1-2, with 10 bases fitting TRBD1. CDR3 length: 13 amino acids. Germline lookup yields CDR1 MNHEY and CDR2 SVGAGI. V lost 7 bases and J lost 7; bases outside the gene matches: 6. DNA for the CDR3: TGTGCCAGCACCTTCGACAGGGGGCTTGGCTACACCTTC. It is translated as CASTFDRGLGYTF.

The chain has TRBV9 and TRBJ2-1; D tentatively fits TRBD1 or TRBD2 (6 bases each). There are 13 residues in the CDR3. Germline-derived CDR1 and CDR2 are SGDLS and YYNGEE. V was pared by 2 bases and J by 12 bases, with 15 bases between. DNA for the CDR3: TGTGCCAGCAGCGTCCTAGGGGGGCCGGGGCAGTTCTTC. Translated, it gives CASSVLGGPGQFF.

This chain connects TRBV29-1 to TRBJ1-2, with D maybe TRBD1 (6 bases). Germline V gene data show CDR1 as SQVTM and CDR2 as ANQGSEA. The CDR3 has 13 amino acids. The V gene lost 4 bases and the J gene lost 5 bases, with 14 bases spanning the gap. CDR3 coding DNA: TGCAGCGTTGGAGGGGACACACCTTATGGCTACACCTTC. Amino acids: CSVGGDTPYGYTF.

CDR3 protein: CAISESRQGSDQPQHF. CDR3 sequence (DNA): TGTGCCATCAGTGAGTCGAGACAGGGTTCGGATCAGCCCCAGCATTTT. The chain joins TRBV10-3 to TRBJ1-5; the match to TRBD1 covers 7 bases. CDR1 and CDR2 (germline): ENHRY, SYGVKD. J was trimmed by 5 bases and V by 0 bases; bases with no gene match: 7. The CDR3 runs 16 residues.

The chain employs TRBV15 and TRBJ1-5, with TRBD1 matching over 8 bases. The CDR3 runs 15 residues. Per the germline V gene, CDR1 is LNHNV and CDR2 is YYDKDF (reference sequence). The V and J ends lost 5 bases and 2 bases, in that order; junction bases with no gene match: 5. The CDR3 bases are TGTGCCACCAGCTTGGGACAGGTGGGCAATCAGCCCCAGCATTTT. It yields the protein CATSLGQVGNQPQHF.

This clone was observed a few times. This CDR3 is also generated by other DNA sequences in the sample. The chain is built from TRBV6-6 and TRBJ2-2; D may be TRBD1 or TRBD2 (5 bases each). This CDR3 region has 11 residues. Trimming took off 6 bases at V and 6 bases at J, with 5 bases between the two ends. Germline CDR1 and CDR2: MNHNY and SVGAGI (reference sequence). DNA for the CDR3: TGTGCCAGCAGGGGGGCCGGGGAGCTGTTTTTT. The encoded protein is CASRGAGELFF.

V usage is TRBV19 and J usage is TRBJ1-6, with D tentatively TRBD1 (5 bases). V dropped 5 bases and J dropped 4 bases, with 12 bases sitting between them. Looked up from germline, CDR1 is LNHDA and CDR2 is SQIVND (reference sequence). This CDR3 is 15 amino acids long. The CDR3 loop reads CASSSTGGYNSPLHF. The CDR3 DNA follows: TGTGCCAGTAGTTCCACCGGGGGTTATAATTCACCCCTCCACTTT.

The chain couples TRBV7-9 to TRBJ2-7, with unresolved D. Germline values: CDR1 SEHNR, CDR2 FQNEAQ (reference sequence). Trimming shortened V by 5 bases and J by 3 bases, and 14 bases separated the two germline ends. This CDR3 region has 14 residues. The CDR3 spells CASSPETNIYEQYF. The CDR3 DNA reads TGTGCCAGCAGCCCCGAAACGAACATCTACGAGCAGTACTTC.

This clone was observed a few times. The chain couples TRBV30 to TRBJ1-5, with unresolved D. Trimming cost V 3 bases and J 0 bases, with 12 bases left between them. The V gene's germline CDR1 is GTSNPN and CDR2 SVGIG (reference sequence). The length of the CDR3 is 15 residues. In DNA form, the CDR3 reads TGTGCCTGGAGCAGAACAGACAATAGCAATCAGCCCCAGCATTTT. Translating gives CAWSRTDNSNQPQHF.

The CDR3 sequence is CASSLGLNEAFF. The CDR3 nucleotides are TGTGCCAGCAGCTTGGGACTAAATGAAGCTTTCTTT. V gene TRBV7-8 combines with J gene TRBJ1-1; possibly TRBD1 for D (5 bases). The CDR3 runs to 12 residues. CDR1 and CDR2 from the germline V gene are SGHVS and FQNEAQ. The ends were cut back, 3 bases at V and 7 bases at J, with 9 bases in the middle.